Given below is one T cell receptor (beta chain) in context. The CDR3 consists of 18 residues. Germline lookup yields CDR1 SGHVS and CDR2 FQNEAQ. With 1 base removed from V and 0 bases from J, the gap between germline ends came to 17 bases. The entry originates in a study of cytomegalovirus exposure and HLA in healthy donors. About the research overall: Drawn from HLA-typed donors, approximately 86 million unique TCRs were held in an early data release.

The study ran its PCR with 60 Vbeta and 13 Jbeta primers. Libraries were prepared by immunoSEQ multiplex PCR; TCRdb keeps only in-frame clonotypes and omits some of them. Among about 230,000 clones listed, just under 80% were seen once. The TCR originated in a boy younger than 18 in good health and CMV-seronegative. This sequence joins TRBV7-8 and TRBJ2-3, with a possible D match to TRBD2 (5 bases). Specimen: PBMCs. CDR3 region: CASSLGGIDYASTDTQYF. The CDR3 DNA reads as TGTGCCAGCAGCTTAGGTGGGATTGACTATGCAAGCACAGATACGCAGTATTTT.